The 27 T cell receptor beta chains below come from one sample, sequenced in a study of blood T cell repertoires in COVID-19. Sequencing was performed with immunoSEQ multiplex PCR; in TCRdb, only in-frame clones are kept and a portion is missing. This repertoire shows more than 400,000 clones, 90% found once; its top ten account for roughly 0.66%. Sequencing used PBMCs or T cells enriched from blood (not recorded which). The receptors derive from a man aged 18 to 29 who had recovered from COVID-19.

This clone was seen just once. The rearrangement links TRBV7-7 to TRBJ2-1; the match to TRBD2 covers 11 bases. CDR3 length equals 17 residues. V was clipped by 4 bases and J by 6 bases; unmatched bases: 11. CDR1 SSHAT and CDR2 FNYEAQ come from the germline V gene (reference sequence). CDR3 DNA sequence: TGTGCCAGCAGCTCCGGCGTTGGGCTAGCGGGAGGCAATGAGCAGTTCTTC. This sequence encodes CASSSGVGLAGGNEQFF.

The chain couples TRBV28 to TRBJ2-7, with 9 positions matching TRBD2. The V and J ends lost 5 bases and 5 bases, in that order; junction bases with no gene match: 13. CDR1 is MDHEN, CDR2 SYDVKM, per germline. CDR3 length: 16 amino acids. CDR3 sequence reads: CASSPRGLAGNHEQYF. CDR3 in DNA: TGTGCCAGCAGTCCCCGAGGGCTAGCGGGAAACCACGAGCAGTACTTC.

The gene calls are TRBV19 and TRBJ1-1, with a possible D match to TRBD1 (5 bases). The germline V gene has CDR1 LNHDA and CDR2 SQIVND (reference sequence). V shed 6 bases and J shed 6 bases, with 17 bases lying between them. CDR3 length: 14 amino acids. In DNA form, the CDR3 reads TGTGCCAGTAGCCCGGGCCAGGACATCGCTGAAGCTTTCTTT. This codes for CASSPGQDIAEAFF.

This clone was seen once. The CDR3 sequence is CASSWGRTGELFF. The CDR3 DNA is TGTGCCAGCAGTTGGGGGCGCACCGGGGAGCTGTTTTTT. The rearrangement links TRBV12-3 or TRBV12-4 to TRBJ2-2; D might be TRBD1 (6 bases). V was pared by 4 bases and J by 4 bases, with 7 bases between. The CDR3 totals 13 residues.

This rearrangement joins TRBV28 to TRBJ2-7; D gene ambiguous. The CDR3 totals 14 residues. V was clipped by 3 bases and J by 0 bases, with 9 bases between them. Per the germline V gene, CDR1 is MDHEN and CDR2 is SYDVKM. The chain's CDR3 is CASSFLYSSYEQYF. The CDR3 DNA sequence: TGTGCCAGCAGTTTTCTATACAGCTCCTACGAGCAGTACTTC.

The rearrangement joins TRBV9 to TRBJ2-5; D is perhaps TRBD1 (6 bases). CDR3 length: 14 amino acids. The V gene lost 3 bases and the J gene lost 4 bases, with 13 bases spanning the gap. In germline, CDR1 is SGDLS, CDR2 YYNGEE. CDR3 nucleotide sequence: TGTGCCAGCAGCGCCGCCCCCAGGGGAGAGACCCAGTACTTC. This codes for CASSAAPRGETQYF.

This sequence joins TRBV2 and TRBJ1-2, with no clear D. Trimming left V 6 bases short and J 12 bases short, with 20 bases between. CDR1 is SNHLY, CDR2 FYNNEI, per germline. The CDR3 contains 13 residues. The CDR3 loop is CASRGLPGEVDTF. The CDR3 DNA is TGTGCCAGCAGAGGGTTACCCGGGGAGGTAGACACCTTC.

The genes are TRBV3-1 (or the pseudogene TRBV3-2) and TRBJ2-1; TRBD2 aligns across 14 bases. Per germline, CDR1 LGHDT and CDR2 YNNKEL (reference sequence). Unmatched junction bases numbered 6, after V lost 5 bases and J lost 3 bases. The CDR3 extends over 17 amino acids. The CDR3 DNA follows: TGTGCCAGCAGCAAGACTAGCGGGAGGGCCATCTACAATGAGCAGTTCTTC. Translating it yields CASSKTSGRAIYNEQFF.

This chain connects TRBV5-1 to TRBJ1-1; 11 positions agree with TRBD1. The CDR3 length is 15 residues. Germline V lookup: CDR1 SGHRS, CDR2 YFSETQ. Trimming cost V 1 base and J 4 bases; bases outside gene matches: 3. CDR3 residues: CASSLLGTGGTEAFF. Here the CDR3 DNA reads TGCGCCAGCAGCTTGCTCGGGACAGGGGGCACTGAAGCTTTCTTT.

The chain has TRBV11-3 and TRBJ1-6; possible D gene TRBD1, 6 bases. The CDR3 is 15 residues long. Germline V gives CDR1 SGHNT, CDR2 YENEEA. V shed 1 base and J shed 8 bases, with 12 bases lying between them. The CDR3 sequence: CASSLAQGRDSPLHF. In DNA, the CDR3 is TGTGCCAGCAGCTTAGCTCAGGGGCGGGATTCACCCCTCCACTTT.

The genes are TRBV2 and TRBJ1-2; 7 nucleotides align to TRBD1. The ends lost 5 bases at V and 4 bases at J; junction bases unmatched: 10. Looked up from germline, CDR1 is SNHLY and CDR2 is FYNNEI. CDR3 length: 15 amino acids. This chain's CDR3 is CASSLKGQIIYGYTF. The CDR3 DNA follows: TGTGCCAGCAGTCTCAAGGGACAGATCATCTATGGCTACACCTTC.

Written as DNA, the CDR3 is TGTGCCAGCAGCCAAGAGGGGCTCGGGTTCCGACCCGGGGAGCTGTTTTTT. Amino acids: CASSQEGLGFRPGELFF. The chain combines TRBV4-2 with TRBJ2-2; a possible D gene is TRBD1 (5 bases). Germline lookup yields CDR1 LGHNA and CDR2 YNFKEQ. The CDR3 totals 17 residues. Between the trimmed V and J ends, which lost 0 bases and 6 bases, there was a span of 17 bases.

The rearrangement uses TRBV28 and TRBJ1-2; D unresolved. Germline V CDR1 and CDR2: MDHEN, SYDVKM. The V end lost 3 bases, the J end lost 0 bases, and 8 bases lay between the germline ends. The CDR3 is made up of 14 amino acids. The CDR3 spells CASSFADTNYGYTF. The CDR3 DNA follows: TGTGCCAGCAGTTTTGCAGATACTAACTATGGCTACACCTTC.

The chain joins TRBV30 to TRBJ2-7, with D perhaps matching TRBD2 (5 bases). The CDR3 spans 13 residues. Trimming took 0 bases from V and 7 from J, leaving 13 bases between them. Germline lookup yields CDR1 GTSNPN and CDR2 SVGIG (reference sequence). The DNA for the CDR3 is TGTGCCTGGAGTGTACTGAGGGCCAGGGAGCAGTACTTC. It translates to CAWSVLRAREQYF.

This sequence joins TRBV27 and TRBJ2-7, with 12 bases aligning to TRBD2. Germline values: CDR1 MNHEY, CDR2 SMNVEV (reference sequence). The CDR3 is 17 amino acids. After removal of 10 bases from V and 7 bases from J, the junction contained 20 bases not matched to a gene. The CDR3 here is CATKVTGQTSGRREQYF. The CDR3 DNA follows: TGTGCCACCAAAGTTACGGGCCAGACTAGCGGGAGACGGGAGCAGTACTTC.

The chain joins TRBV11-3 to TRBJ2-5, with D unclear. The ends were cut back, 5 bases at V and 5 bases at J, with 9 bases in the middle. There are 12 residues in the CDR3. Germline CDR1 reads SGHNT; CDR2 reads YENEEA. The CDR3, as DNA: TGTGCCAGCAGCCTCTCCGGGGAGACCCAGTACTTC. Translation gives CASSLSGETQYF.

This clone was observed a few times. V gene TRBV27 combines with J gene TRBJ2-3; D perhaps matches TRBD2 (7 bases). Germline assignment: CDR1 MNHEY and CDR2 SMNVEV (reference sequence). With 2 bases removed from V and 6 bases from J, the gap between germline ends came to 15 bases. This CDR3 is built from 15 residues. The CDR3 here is CASSLRVGGHDTQYF. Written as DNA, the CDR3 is TGTGCCAGCAGTTTAAGGGTGGGGGGGCATGATACGCAGTATTTT.

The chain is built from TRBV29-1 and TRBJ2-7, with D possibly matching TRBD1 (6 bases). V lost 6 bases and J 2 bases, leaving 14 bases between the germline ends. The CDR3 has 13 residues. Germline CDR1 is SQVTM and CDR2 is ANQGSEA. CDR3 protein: CSVAMDSTYEQYF. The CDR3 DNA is TGCAGCGTCGCGATGGACAGTACCTACGAGCAGTACTTC.

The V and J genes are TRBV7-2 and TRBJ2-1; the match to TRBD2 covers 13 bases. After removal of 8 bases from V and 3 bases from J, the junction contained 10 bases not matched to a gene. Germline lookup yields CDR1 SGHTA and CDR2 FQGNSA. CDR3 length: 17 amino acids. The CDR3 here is CASVGTSGEHYYNEQFF. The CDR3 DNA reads TGTGCCAGCGTTGGGACTAGCGGGGAGCATTACTACAATGAGCAGTTCTTC.

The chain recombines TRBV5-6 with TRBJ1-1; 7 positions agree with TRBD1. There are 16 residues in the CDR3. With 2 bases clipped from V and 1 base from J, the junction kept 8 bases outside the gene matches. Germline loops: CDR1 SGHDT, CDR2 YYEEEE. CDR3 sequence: CASSFSGGSPNTEAFF. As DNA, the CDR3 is TGTGCCAGCAGCTTTTCAGGGGGGTCACCGAACACTGAAGCTTTCTTT. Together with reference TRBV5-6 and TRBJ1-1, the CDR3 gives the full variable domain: DAGVTQSPTHLIKTRGQQVTLRCSPKSGHDTVSWYQQALGQGPQFIFQYYEEEERQRGNFPDRFSGHQFPNYSSELNVNALLLGDSALYLCASSFSGGSPNTEAFFGQGTRLTVV.

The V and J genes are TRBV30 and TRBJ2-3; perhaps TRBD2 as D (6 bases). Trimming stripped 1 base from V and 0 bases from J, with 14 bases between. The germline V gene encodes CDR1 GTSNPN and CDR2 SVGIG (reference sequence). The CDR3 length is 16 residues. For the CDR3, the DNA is TGTGCCTGGAGTGAGGGACGGGGGTTCAGCACAGATACGCAGTATTTT. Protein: CAWSEGRGFSTDTQYF.

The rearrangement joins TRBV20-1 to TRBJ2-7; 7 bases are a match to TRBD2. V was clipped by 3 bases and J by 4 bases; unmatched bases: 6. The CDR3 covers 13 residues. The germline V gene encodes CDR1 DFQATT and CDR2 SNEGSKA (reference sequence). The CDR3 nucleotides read TGCAGTGCTAGTGGGGGAGGGCCTTACGAGCAGTACTTC. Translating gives CSASGGGPYEQYF.

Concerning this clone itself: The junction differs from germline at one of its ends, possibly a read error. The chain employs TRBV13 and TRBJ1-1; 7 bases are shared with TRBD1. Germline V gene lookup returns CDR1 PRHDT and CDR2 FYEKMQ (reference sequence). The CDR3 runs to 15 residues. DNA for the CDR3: TGTGCCAGCAGCGTAGGCAGGGGGTCGAACACTGAAGCTTTCTTT. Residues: CASSVGRGSNTEAFF.

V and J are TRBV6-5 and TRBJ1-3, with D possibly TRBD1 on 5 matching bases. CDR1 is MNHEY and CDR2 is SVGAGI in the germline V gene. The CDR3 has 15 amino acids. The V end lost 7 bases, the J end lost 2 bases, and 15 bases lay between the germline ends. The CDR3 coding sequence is TGTGCCAGCACGCGGGGAGGGGACCCTGGAAACACCATATATTTT. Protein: CASTRGGDPGNTIYF.

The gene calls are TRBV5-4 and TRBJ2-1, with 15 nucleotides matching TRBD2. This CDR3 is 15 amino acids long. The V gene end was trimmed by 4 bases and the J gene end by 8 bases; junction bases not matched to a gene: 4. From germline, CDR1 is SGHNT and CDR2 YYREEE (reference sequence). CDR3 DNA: TGTGCCAGCAGCGTCAGGACTAGCGGGAGGGATGAGCAGTTCTTC. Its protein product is CASSVRTSGRDEQFF.

The CDR3 bases are TGTGCCAGCAGTCCGGGGTTCGAGCAGTTCTTC. As protein: CASSPGFEQFF. The gene calls are TRBV27 and TRBJ2-1; TRBD2 is a possible D gene (5 bases). The CDR3 runs to 11 residues. The V and J ends lost 5 bases and 10 bases respectively, with 9 bases between them. Per the germline V gene, CDR1 is MNHEY and CDR2 is SMNVEV (reference sequence).

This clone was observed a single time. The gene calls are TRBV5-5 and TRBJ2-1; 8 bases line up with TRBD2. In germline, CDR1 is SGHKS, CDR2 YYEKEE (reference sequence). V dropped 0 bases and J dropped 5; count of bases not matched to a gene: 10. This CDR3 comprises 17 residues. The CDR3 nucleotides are TGTGCCAGCAGCTTGGGGATGGGACTAGTTCCACACAATGAGCAGTTCTTC. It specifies CASSLGMGLVPHNEQFF.